This T cell receptor (beta chain) came from a study of OX40 agonist ivuxolimab in advanced cancers. This table comes from immunoSEQ multiplex PCR, and its TCRdb copy is limited to in-frame clones, with some not included. The data hold more than 70,000 clones, with approximately 86% observed a single time. The investigators sampled blood at baseline, at cycle 4 day 1, and at cycle 7 day 1. Points from the study as a whole: The average count of expanded clones was higher among CD8+ T cells than among CD4+.

On this clone: What it binds is not known.

This CDR3 has 16 residues. V was pared by 1 base and J by 5 bases, with 12 bases between. Germline V gene sequence: CDR1 MNHEY, CDR2 SVGAGI. The TCR comes from an adult with an advanced solid tumor such as melanoma, head and neck, liver or kidney cancer. The chain couples TRBV6-5 to TRBJ1-6; D is perhaps TRBD1 (6 bases). Specimen: CD4+ or CD8+ T cells sorted from blood, collected in a trial of the OX40 agonist ivuxolimab. In DNA form, the CDR3 reads TGTGCCAGCAGTTACTACAGACAGGTCCATAATTCACCCCTCCACTTT. Protein sequence: CASSYYRQVHNSPLHF.